The 11 T cell receptor beta chains below were found in one sample sequenced in a study of graft-versus-host responses after intestinal transplantation. These TCRs are of unknown antigen specificity. Clones were sequenced by immunoSEQ multiplex PCR, and TCRdb holds only the in-frame ones, with some missing. This sample has around 120,000 clones, with about 93% found just once. Sequencing was performed on unstimulated CD4+ T cells sorted from spleen or lymph node cells, taken before intestinal transplant. The receptors derive from a human donor who received an intestinal transplant.

J is TRBJ2-7 and V is TRBV7-9, with a weak D call TRBD1 (5 bases). The V gene's germline CDR1 is SEHNR and CDR2 FQNEAQ (reference sequence). CDR3 length equals 14 residues. V lost 5 bases to trimming and J lost 0 bases, with 11 bases between them. In nucleotides, the CDR3 is TGTGCCAGCAGCGAAGCAGGGTTCTCCTACGAGCAGTACTTC. It translates to CASSEAGFSYEQYF. The entire variable domain, with the rest obtained from reference TRBV7-9 and TRBJ2-7, is as follows: DTGVSQNPRHKITKRGQNVTFRCDPISEHNRLYWYRQTLGQGPEFLTYFQNEAQLEKSRLLSDRFSAERPKGSFSTLEIQRTEQGDSAMYLCASSEAGFSYEQYFGPGTRLTVT.

The chain is built from TRBV6-1 and TRBJ2-7, with 9 bases aligning to TRBD1. The germline CDR1 and CDR2 sequences are MNHNS and SASEGT. This CDR3 has 15 residues. With 1 base clipped from V and 8 bases from J, the junction kept 9 bases outside the gene matches. Here the CDR3 reads CASSEVGTGSGKQYF. DNA of the CDR3: TGTGCCAGCAGTGAAGTTGGGACAGGGAGTGGAAAGCAGTACTTC.

V gene TRBV29-1 combines with J gene TRBJ2-1, with TRBD2 matching over 8 bases. The germline gives CDR1 SQVTM, CDR2 ANQGSEA. The V and J ends lost 1 base and 6 bases, in that order; junction bases with no gene match: 2. This CDR3 region has 13 residues. The CDR3 sequence: CSVEGLAGNEQFF. CDR3 sequence (DNA): TGCAGCGTTGAAGGGCTAGCGGGCAATGAGCAGTTCTTC.

This chain connects TRBV6-1 to TRBJ2-3; perhaps TRBD1 as D (6 bases). Germline CDR1 reads MNHNS; CDR2 reads SASEGT. The CDR3 contains 14 residues. V dropped 8 bases and J dropped 6 bases, with 18 bases sitting between them. For the CDR3, the DNA is TGTGCCAGCCGCTGGACAGTGGCACTGGATACGCAGTATTTT. Translated, it gives CASRWTVALDTQYF.

This sequence joins TRBV28 and TRBJ2-7; 7 bases are shared with TRBD1. This CDR3 is built from 13 residues. Trimming took 9 bases from V and 3 from J; bases not matched to a gene: 8. CDR1 MDHEN and CDR2 SYDVKM come from the germline V gene. The CDR3, as DNA: TGTGCCAGTAGCCCGGGACAGCACTACGAGCAGTACTTC. This codes for CASSPGQHYEQYF.

V is TRBV5-1 and J is TRBJ2-2; no reliable D call. The germline V and J ends were trimmed by 5 bases and 1 base, with 6 bases remaining between them. Germline V gene lookup returns CDR1 SGHRS and CDR2 YFSETQ. The CDR3 contains 13 residues. CDR3 sequence (DNA): TGCGCCAGCAGTATAGGGAACACCGGGGAGCTGTTTTTT. Translated: CASSIGNTGELFF.

The chain uses TRBV7-9 and TRBJ1-5; no clear D. CDR3 size: 15 residues. Germline-derived CDR1 and CDR2 are SEHNR and FQNEAQ (reference sequence). V lost 6 bases, J lost 3 bases, and 15 bases lay in between. The DNA of the CDR3 is TGTGCCAGCAGTTTGGGCGGGGATAACAATCAGCCCCAGCATTTT. Amino acids: CASSLGGDNNQPQHF.

This rearrangement joins TRBV27 to TRBJ2-5; D uncertain. Trimming took off 1 base at V and 4 bases at J, with 7 bases between the two ends. There are 13 residues in the CDR3. The germline V gene has CDR1 MNHEY and CDR2 SMNVEV (reference sequence). For the CDR3, the DNA is TGTGCCAGCAGTTTATGGATACGAGAGACCCAGTACTTC. This gives the protein CASSLWIRETQYF.

This chain joins TRBV2 and TRBJ2-5; D is uncertain. V was shortened by 3 bases and J by 2 bases, with 7 bases between the two germline ends. This CDR3 is built from 13 residues. Germline CDR1 SNHLY, CDR2 FYNNEI. CDR3 coding DNA: TGTGCCAGCAGTGATGTGGGTCAAGAGACCCAGTACTTC. Its translation: CASSDVGQETQYF. Complete variable domain (other parts from reference TRBV2 and TRBJ2-5): EPEVTQTPSHQVTQMGQEVILRCVPISNHLYFYWYRQILGQKVEFLVSFYNNEISEKSEIFDDQFSVERPDGSNFTLKIRSTKLEDSAMYFCASSDVGQETQYFGPGTRLLVL.

The chain uses TRBV5-1 and TRBJ2-3; TRBD2 aligns across 12 bases. Germline loops: CDR1 SGHRS, CDR2 YFSETQ. This CDR3 contains 18 residues. After removal of 4 bases from V and 0 bases from J, the junction contained 9 bases not matched to a gene. The CDR3 reads CASSPGLAGSTSTDTQYF. CDR3 in DNA: TGCGCCAGCAGCCCCGGACTAGCGGGATCAACTAGCACAGATACGCAGTATTTT.

The rearrangement uses TRBV5-1 and TRBJ2-7; D uncertain. CDR1 is SGHRS and CDR2 is YFSETQ in the germline V gene. Trimming pared 6 bases from V and 0 bases from J, leaving 4 bases between. The CDR3 extends over 11 amino acids. The DNA of the CDR3 is TGCGCCAGCAAGGACTCCTACGAGCAGTACTTC. Amino acids: CASKDSYEQYF. Full variable domain (outside the CDR3, taken from reference TRBV5-1 and TRBJ2-7): KAGVTQTPRYLIKTRGQQVTLSCSPISGHRSVSWYQQTPGQGLQFLFEYFSETQRNKGNFPGRFSGRQFSNSRSEMNVSTLELGDSALYLCASKDSYEQYFGPGTRLTVT.